These 26 T cell receptor beta chains originate from one sample sequenced in a study of early T cells in non-severe SARS-CoV-2 infection. TCRdb re-analysed the 5' RACE reads in MiXCR, keeping a single row per CDR3 protein. The table includes about 33,000 distinct CDR3 sequences, 5% detected once. Material: whole blood. All receptors derive from an adult who was a healthcare worker with PCR-confirmed SARS-CoV-2 infection or an uninfected control (not recorded which).

The table lists this clonotype with many counts. This chain joins TRBV13 and TRBJ1-5, with D tentatively TRBD1 (5 bases). V shed 5 bases and J shed 2 bases, with 19 bases lying between them. CDR3 length equals 17 residues. CDR1 is PRHDT and CDR2 is FYEKMQ in the germline V gene (reference sequence). CDR3 in amino acids: CASSRSATGVGNQPQHF. As DNA, the CDR3 is TGTGCCAGCAGCCGCTCTGCAACGGGGGTGGGCAATCAGCCCCAGCATTTT.

This clonotype was detected many times. The rearrangement links TRBV28 to TRBJ2-1; D gene unclear. The V end lost 2 bases, the J end lost 4 bases, and 9 bases lay between the germline ends. The CDR3 covers 14 residues. Per germline, CDR1 MDHEN and CDR2 SYDVKM. CDR3 sequence reads: CASSLVQSYNEQFF. The DNA for the CDR3 is TGTGCCAGCAGTTTAGTACAGAGTTACAATGAGCAGTTCTTC.

The chain recombines TRBV29-1 with TRBJ2-2, with unresolved D. V lost 4 bases, J lost 4 bases, and 4 bases lay in between. The germline gives CDR1 SQVTM, CDR2 ANQGSEA. This CDR3 spans 11 amino acids. CDR3 coding DNA: TGCAGCGTTGGGGGCACCGGGGAGCTGTTTTTT. Its translation: CSVGGTGELFF.

In this sample, this clonotype turned up many times. The V and J genes are TRBV20-1 and TRBJ2-1; 11 bases are shared with TRBD2. V trimming: 6 bases; J trimming: 7 bases; junction bases outside the gene matches: 8. The CDR3 has 14 amino acids. Germline V gene sequence: CDR1 DFQATT, CDR2 SNEGSKA (reference sequence). The CDR3 here is CSAPSSGGRNEQFF. CDR3 bases: TGCAGTGCCCCTTCTAGCGGGGGGCGTAATGAGCAGTTCTTC.

This clonotype was detected many times. The chain links TRBV12-3 or TRBV12-4 to TRBJ2-1; 7 nucleotides agree with TRBD1. Trimming took 6 bases from V and 1 from J; bases not matched to a gene: 9. This CDR3 spans 16 amino acids. The CDR3 loop is CASRYGTEFSYNEQFF. The CDR3, as DNA: TGTGCCAGCAGGTACGGGACAGAGTTTTCCTACAATGAGCAGTTCTTC.

In this sample, this clonotype turned up many times. The gene calls are TRBV7-8 and TRBJ1-2; D not certain. CDR1 and CDR2 from the germline V gene are SGHVS and FQNEAQ. V shed 5 bases and J shed 2 bases, with 12 bases lying between them. This CDR3 is 14 amino acids long. CDR3 bases: TGTGCCAGCAGCAACGGTGTCGGGAACTATGGCTACACCTTC. This encodes CASSNGVGNYGYTF.

The table lists this clonotype with many counts. The chain combines TRBV7-6 with TRBJ1-3; D not resolved. Trimming took 5 bases from V and 3 from J, leaving 8 bases between them. Germline V gives CDR1 SGHVS, CDR2 FNYEAQ. This CDR3 is built from 13 residues. This CDR3 is CASSLRDGNTIYF. The CDR3 DNA follows: TGTGCCAGCAGCCTAAGGGATGGAAACACCATATATTTT.

At least ten counts were recorded for this clonotype. The chain links TRBV29-1 to TRBJ2-2, with a tentative D call TRBD2 (6 bases). The CDR3 length is 13 residues. Germline loops: CDR1 SQVTM, CDR2 ANQGSEA. The V and J ends lost 7 bases and 6 bases respectively, with 15 bases between them. The CDR3 loop is CSARQASAGELFF. In nucleotides, the CDR3 is TGCAGCGCACGTCAGGCTAGCGCCGGGGAGCTGTTTTTT.

This clonotype was counted at least ten times. This CDR3 is CASSRRVQMSGANVLTF. The CDR3 coding sequence is TGTGCCAGCAGCCGGAGGGTCCAAATGTCTGGGGCCAACGTCCTGACTTTC. This chain connects TRBV14 to TRBJ2-6, with a tentative D call TRBD2 (6 bases). CDR3 size: 17 residues. The germline CDR1 and CDR2 sequences are SGHDN and FVKESK. V was shortened by 4 bases and J by 1 base, with 14 bases between the two germline ends.

This clonotype was detected many times. The chain is built from TRBV28 and TRBJ2-2, with 7 positions matching TRBD1. Germline lookup yields CDR1 MDHEN and CDR2 SYDVKM. The CDR3 has 16 residues. Trimming took 6 bases from V and 5 from J; bases not matched to a gene: 12. CDR3 DNA sequence: TGTGCCAGCAGAGACTCGACAGGGACCAATACCGGGGAGCTGTTTTTT. Protein sequence: CASRDSTGTNTGELFF.

This clonotype was seen many times. The V call is TRBV3-1, the J call TRBJ2-2, with D possibly being TRBD2 (7 bases). The CDR3 consists of 16 residues. The germline gives CDR1 LGHDT, CDR2 YNNKEL (reference sequence). The V gene lost 4 bases and the J gene lost 2 bases, with 14 bases spanning the gap. The CDR3 here is CASSLRGGFNTGELFF. DNA of the CDR3: TGTGCCAGCAGCCTGAGGGGGGGCTTTAACACCGGGGAGCTGTTTTTT.

This clonotype was observed many times. This sequence joins TRBV20-1 and TRBJ2-3, with D possibly matching TRBD1 (5 bases). The CDR3 consists of 15 residues. The V gene lost 6 bases and the J gene lost 2 bases, with 18 bases spanning the gap. The germline CDR1 and CDR2 sequences are DFQATT and SNEGSKA (reference sequence). CDR3 bases: TGCAGTGCAAGGGGTCAGGGCTTCGACACAGATACGCAGTATTTT. Its protein is CSARGQGFDTDTQYF.

This clonotype was observed a handful of times. The chain employs TRBV28 and TRBJ1-3; D perhaps matches TRBD1 (6 bases). The germline CDR1 and CDR2 sequences are MDHEN and SYDVKM. Deletions cut 5 bases from V and 0 bases from J, with 11 bases between. CDR3 length equals 15 residues. The CDR3 region has the DNA TGTGCCAGCAGTAGGGGGTCTTTCTCTGGAAACACCATATATTTT. Residues: CASSRGSFSGNTIYF.

At least ten counts were recorded for this clonotype. Here the CDR3 reads CASSPGPGFDEQYF. The CDR3 nucleotides read TGTGCCAGCAGCCCGGGACCCGGGTTCGACGAGCAGTACTTC. The chain carries TRBV7-3 and TRBJ2-7, with D tentatively TRBD1 or TRBD2 (5 bases each). Per germline, CDR1 SGHTA and CDR2 FQGTGA. CDR3 length equals 14 residues. Between the trimmed V and J ends, which lost 5 bases and 5 bases, there was a span of 16 bases.

This clonotype occurred a few times. V is TRBV6-5 and J is TRBJ1-2, with D uncertain. Germline V gene lookup returns CDR1 MNHEY and CDR2 SVGAGI. The CDR3 length is 15 residues. Trimming shortened V by 0 bases and J by 7 bases, and 15 bases separated the two germline ends. This chain's CDR3 is CASSYSRPVLSGYTF. The CDR3 DNA sequence: TGTGCCAGCAGTTACTCGAGGCCCGTACTGAGTGGCTACACCTTC.

This clonotype has more than one count but fewer than ten. This rearrangement joins TRBV5-1 to TRBJ2-1; TRBD2 might be the D (7 bases). The germline V gene encodes CDR1 SGHRS and CDR2 YFSETQ. CDR3 size: 16 residues. Trimming left V 0 bases short and J 6 bases short, with 16 bases between. For the CDR3, the DNA is TGCGCCAGCAGCTTGGTCGGGGGGCAGACTATCAATGAGCAGTTCTTC. Translating gives CASSLVGGQTINEQFF.

The V and J genes are TRBV28 and TRBJ2-3, with 7 bases identical to TRBD1. This CDR3 has 15 residues. CDR1 is MDHEN, CDR2 SYDVKM, per germline. V was clipped by 6 bases and J by 5 bases; unmatched bases: 11. In nucleotides, the CDR3 is TGTGCCAGCAGCCACCGGGACAGTAGGGAAGATACGCAGTATTTT. It is translated as CASSHRDSREDTQYF.

Points on this clonotype: A read error may be the cause here, since a much bigger clone is one base away. This sequence joins TRBV6-2 or TRBV6-3 and TRBJ2-7; a weak D match, TRBD2 (6 bases). The CDR3 has 15 residues. Between the trimmed V and J ends, which lost 4 bases and 4 bases, there was a span of 17 bases. CDR1 and CDR2 (germline): MNHEY, SVGEGT. In DNA, the CDR3 is TGTGCCAGCAGTTCGCGGGACTCGGCGATGTACGAGCAGTACTTC. Translated, it gives CASSSRDSAMYEQYF.

This clonotype was counted at least ten times. V gene TRBV28 combines with J gene TRBJ1-5, with no clear D. CDR1 and CDR2 (germline): MDHEN, SYDVKM. V was pared by 6 bases and J by 7 bases, with 10 bases between. This CDR3 is 12 amino acids long. The DNA of the CDR3 is TGTGCCAGCAGCTGGCGCGACCAGCCCCAGCATTTT. Protein sequence: CASSWRDQPQHF. Combining the CDR3 with reference TRBV28 and TRBJ1-5 gives the whole variable domain DVKVTQSSRYLVKRTGEKVFLECVQDMDHENMFWYRQDPGLGLRLIYFSYDVKMKEKGDIPEGYSVSREKKERFSLILESASTNQTSMYLCASSWRDQPQHFGDGTRLSIL.

There are many counts of this clonotype. V is TRBV5-1 and J is TRBJ1-2; D not certain. V lost 0 bases, J lost 0 bases, and 6 bases lay in between. The CDR3 has 14 residues. CDR1 and CDR2 (germline): SGHRS, YFSETQ. CDR3 amino acids: CASSLDGTNYGYTF. Here the CDR3 DNA reads TGCGCCAGCAGCTTGGATGGGACTAACTATGGCTACACCTTC.

This clonotype was recorded a few times. The chain carries TRBV5-4 and TRBJ1-1; D is perhaps TRBD1 (6 bases). The CDR3 is 15 amino acids. Germline V gene data show CDR1 as SGHNT and CDR2 as YYREEE (reference sequence). V was shortened by 4 bases and J by 5 bases, with 18 bases between the two germline ends. CDR3 bases: TGTGCCAGCAGCCAAACCAGGGGTATCAAGACTGAAGCTTTCTTT. Protein: CASSQTRGIKTEAFF.

Many counts were recorded for this clonotype. The chain couples TRBV28 to TRBJ2-1; tentative D call: TRBD2 (5 bases). This CDR3 has 13 residues. The germline V gene has CDR1 MDHEN and CDR2 SYDVKM. Between the trimmed V and J ends, which lost 6 bases and 3 bases, there was a span of 9 bases. The CDR3 loop is CASSQRDYNEQFF. CDR3 bases: TGTGCCAGCAGCCAGAGGGACTACAATGAGCAGTTCTTC.

This clonotype came up many times. This chain uses TRBV10-3 with TRBJ2-3; 7 bases are a match to TRBD1. The V gene end was trimmed by 10 bases and the J gene end by 0 bases; junction bases not matched to a gene: 10. Looked up from germline, CDR1 is ENHRY and CDR2 is SYGVKD. This CDR3 comprises 15 residues. CDR3 bases: TGTGCCACAAATACAGGGGCCCCTAGCACAGATACGCAGTATTTT. Encoded protein: CATNTGAPSTDTQYF.

This clonotype was counted ten times or more. V gene TRBV28 combines with J gene TRBJ2-7; D may be TRBD1 (5 bases). V was shortened by 6 bases and J by 0 bases, with 12 bases between the two germline ends. The CDR3 length is 14 residues. The germline gives CDR1 MDHEN, CDR2 SYDVKM. In DNA, the CDR3 is TGTGCCAGCAGGAGACAGATCAGCTCCTACGAGCAGTACTTC. Residues: CASRRQISSYEQYF.

This chain links TRBV12-3 or TRBV12-4 with TRBJ2-3; no reliable D call. V shed 7 bases and J shed 1 base, with 12 bases lying between them. The CDR3 runs to 14 residues. This CDR3 is CASNKYSRTDTQYF. CDR3 bases: TGTGCCAGCAATAAATACAGCCGCACAGATACGCAGTATTTT.

This clonotype was seen repeatedly, ten times or more. The chain carries TRBV25-1 and TRBJ2-1; 9 positions match TRBD2. CDR1 and CDR2 (germline): MGHDK, SYGVNS. The J segment lost 5 bases and the V segment lost 8 bases, leaving 19 bases of the junction unmatched. This CDR3 has 18 amino acids. For the CDR3, the DNA is TGTGCCAGCCAGGCAGGCGGGGGGGGACGCAGAGAGGACAATGAGCAGTTCTTC. It translates to CASQAGGGGRREDNEQFF. The full variable domain, rest sourced from reference TRBV25-1 and TRBJ2-1, is EADIYQTPRYLVIGTGKKITLECSQTMGHDKMYWYQQDPGMELHLIHYSYGVNSTEKGDLSSESTVSRIRTEHFPLTLESARPSHTSQYLCASQAGGGGRREDNEQFFGPGTRLTVL.